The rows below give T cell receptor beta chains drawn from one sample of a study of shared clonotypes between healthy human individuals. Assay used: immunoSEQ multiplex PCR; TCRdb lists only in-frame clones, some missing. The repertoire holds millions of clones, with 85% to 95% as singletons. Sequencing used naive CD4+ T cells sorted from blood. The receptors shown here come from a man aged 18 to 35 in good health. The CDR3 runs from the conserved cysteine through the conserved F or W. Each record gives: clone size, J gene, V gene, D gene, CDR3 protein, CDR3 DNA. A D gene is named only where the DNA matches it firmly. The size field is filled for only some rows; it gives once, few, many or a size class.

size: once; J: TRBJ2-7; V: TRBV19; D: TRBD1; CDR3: CASRPGQGFYEQYF; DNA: TGTGCCAGTAGACCGGGACAGGGATTCTACGAGCAGTACTTC
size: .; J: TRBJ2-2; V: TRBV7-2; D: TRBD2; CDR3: CASSTGLAGVLELFF; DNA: TGTGCCAGCAGCACGGGACTAGCGGGAGTACTGGAGCTGTTTTTT
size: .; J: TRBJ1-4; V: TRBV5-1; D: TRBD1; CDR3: CASSGQGLNEKLFF; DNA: TGCGCCAGCAGCGGACAGGGGCTGAATGAAAAACTGTTTTTT
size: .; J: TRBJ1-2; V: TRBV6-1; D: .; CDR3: CASSRQPSDYGYTF; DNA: TGTGCCAGCAGTAGGCAACCCTCCGACTATGGCTACACCTTC
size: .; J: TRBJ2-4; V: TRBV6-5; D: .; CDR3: CASTDAPDIQYF; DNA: TGTGCCAGCACCGACGCCCCTGACATTCAGTACTTC
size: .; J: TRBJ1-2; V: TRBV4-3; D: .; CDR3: CASSQDVPTNYGYTF; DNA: TGCGCCAGCAGCCAAGATGTTCCTACTAACTATGGCTACACCTTC
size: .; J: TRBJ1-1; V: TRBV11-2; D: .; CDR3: CASSLDRGVAFF; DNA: TGTGCCAGCAGCTTAGATCGAGGAGTGGCTTTCTTT
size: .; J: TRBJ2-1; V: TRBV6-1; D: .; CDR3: CASRLDSYNEQFF; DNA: TGTGCCAGCAGACTGGACTCCTACAATGAGCAGTTCTTC
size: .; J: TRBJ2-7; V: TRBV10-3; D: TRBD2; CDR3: CAISDGLAGSSSYEQYF; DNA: TGTGCCATCAGTGATGGACTAGCGGGGTCGAGCTCCTACGAGCAGTACTTC
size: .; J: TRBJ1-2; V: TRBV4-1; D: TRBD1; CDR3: CASTFGTEARGYTF; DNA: TGCGCCAGCACCTTCGGGACAGAGGCTAGAGGCTACACCTTC
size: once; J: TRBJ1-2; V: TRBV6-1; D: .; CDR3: CASSENRVYGYTF; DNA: TGTGCCAGCAGTGAGAACAGGGTCTATGGCTACACCTTC
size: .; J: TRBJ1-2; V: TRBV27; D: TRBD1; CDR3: CASSLRDRGYGYTF; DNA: TGTGCCAGCAGTTTAAGGGACAGGGGCTATGGCTACACCTTC
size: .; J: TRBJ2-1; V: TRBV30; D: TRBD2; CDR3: CAWTNSGRVFEQFF; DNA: TGTGCCTGGACGAACAGCGGGAGGGTTTTTGAGCAGTTCTTC
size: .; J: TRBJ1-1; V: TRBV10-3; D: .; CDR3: CAISEKGKAFF; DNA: TGTGCCATCAGTGAGAAAGGAAAGGCTTTCTTT
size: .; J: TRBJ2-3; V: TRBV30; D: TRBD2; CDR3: CAWSLRAGETQYF; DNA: TGTGCCTGGAGCCTACGAGCGGGAGAAACGCAGTATTTT
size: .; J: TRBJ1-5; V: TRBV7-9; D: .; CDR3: CASSLEGASGQPQHF; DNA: TGTGCCAGCAGCTTAGAAGGGGCTTCGGGTCAGCCCCAGCATTTT
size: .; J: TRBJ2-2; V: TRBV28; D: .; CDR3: CASTQGGGSFAGELFF; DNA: TGTGCCAGCACTCAAGGTGGAGGTTCGTTCGCCGGGGAGCTGTTTTTT
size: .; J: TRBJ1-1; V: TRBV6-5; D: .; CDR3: CASSRSVNTEAFF; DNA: TGTGCCAGCAGCCGCAGCGTAAACACTGAAGCTTTCTTT
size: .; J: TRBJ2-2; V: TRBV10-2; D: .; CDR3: CASMEGGFVRLNTGELFF; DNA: TGCGCCAGCATGGAAGGGGGGTTCGTCAGGCTCAACACCGGGGAGCTGTTTTTT
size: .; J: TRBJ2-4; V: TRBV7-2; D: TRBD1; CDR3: CASSLRQGSDKNIQYF; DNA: TGTGCCAGCAGCCTTCGACAGGGGAGCGACAAAAACATTCAGTACTTC
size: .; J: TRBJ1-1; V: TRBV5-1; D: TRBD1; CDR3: CASSSTTGSKGTEAFF; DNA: TGCGCCAGCAGCTCAACGACAGGGTCGAAAGGTACTGAAGCTTTCTTT
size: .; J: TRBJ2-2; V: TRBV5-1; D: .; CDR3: CASSFDRNTGELFF; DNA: TGCGCCAGCAGCTTCGACAGGAACACCGGGGAGCTGTTTTTT
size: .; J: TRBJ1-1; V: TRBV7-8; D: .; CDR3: CASSLQGTVNTEAFF; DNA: TGTGCCAGCAGCTTACAGGGCACGGTGAACACTGAAGCTTTCTTT
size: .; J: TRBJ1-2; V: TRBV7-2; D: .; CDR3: CASSSPGPAYGYTF; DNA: TGTGCCAGCAGCTCCCCGGGACCAGCCTATGGCTACACCTTC
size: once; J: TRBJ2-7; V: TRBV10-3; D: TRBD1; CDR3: CAISESIRGYEQYF; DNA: TGTGCCATCAGTGAGTCAATCAGGGGGTACGAGCAGTACTTC
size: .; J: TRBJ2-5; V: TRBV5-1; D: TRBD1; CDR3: CASSSGQVFQETQYF; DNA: TGCGCCAGCAGCTCTGGACAGGTATTCCAAGAGACCCAGTACTTC
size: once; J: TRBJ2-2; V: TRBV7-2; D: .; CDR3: CASSVIEAGELFF; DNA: TGTGCCAGCAGCGTTATAGAGGCCGGGGAGCTGTTTTTT
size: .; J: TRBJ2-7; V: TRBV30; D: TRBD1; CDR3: CAWSVGQGSYEQYF; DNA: TGTGCCTGGAGTGTAGGACAGGGCTCCTACGAGCAGTACTTC
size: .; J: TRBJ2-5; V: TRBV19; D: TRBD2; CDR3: CASSIARTSGQETQYF; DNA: TGTGCCAGTAGTATAGCTCGGACTAGCGGACAAGAGACCCAGTACTTC
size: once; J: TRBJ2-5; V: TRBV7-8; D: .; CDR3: CASSLIEETQYF; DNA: TGTGCCAGCAGCTTAATTGAAGAGACCCAGTACTTC
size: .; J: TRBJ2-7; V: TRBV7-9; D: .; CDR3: CASSDRGTSFSQYF; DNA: TGTGCCAGCAGCGATAGGGGGACATCGTTTTCGCAGTACTTC
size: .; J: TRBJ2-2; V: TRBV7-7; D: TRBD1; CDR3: CASSQTGLNTGELFF; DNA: TGTGCTAGCAGTCAGACAGGGCTGAACACCGGGGAGCTGTTTTTT
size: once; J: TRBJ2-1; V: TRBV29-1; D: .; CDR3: CSAGYNEQFF; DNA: TGCAGCGCGGGGTACAATGAGCAGTTCTTC
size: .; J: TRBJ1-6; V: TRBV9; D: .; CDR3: CASRPRALHF; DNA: TGTGCCAGCAGGCCCAGGGCCCTCCACTTT
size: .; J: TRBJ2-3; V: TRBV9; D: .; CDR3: CASSIDYLTDTQYF; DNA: TGTGCCAGCAGCATAGATTACCTCACAGATACGCAGTATTTT
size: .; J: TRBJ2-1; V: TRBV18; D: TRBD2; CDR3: CASSPIGGEGGEQFF; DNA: TGTGCCAGCTCACCAATCGGAGGGGAGGGTGGCGAGCAGTTCTTC
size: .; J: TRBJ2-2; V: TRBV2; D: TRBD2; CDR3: CARRTTSGRGNTGELFF; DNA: TGTGCCCGACGCACCACTAGCGGGAGAGGGAACACCGGGGAGCTGTTTTTT